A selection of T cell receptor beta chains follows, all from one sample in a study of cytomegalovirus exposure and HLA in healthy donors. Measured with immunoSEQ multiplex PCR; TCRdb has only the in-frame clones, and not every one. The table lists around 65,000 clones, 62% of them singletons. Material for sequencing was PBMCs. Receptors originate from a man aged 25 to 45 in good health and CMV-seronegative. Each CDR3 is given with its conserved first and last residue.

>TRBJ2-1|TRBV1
CTGCQRGSYNEQFF
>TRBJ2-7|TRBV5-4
CASSSGGRTYEQYF
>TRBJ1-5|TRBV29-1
CSVKTEGYGNQPQHF
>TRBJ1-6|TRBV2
CASSRSTGGNNSPLHF
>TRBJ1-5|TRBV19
CAGRGRAGPQHF
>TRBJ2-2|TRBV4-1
CASRFAGGSGELFF
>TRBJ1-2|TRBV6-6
CASTDPTGTNYGYTF
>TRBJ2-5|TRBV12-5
CASGSGLGGQETQYF
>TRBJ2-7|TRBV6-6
CASSYSASGDPYEQYF
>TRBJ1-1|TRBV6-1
CASSLTGTLNTEAFF
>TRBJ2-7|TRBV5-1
CASSSERGSITYEQYF
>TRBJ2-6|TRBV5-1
CASSYTGSGANVLTF
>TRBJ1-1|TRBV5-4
CASSPEPGGAGDTEAFF
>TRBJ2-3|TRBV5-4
CASSSGTVITDTQYF
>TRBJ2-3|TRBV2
CASSRLSGGTDTQYF
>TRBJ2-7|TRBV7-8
CASSSTRTYEQYF
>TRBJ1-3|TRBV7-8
CASSSRQGSGNTIYF
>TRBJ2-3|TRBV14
CASSQEKGPGSPDTQYF
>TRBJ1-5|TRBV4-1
CASSQETGQGSNQPQHF
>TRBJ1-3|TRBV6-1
CASSEMADSGNTIYF
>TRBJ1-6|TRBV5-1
CASSPAGTGAFNSPLHF
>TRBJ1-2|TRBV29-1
CSVQDPGQGTFGYTF
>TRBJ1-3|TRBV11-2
CASSQRQGSSGNTIYF
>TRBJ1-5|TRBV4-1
CASSQDFSQIYQPQHF
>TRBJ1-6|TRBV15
CATKDSYNSPLHF
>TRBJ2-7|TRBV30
CAWSLPRYEQYF
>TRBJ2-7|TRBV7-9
CAGGPSSYEQYF
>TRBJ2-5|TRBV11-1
CASNRRTGLQETQYF
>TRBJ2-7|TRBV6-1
CAPGGQGDYEQYF
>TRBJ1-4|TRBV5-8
CASNSGTGGFYEKLFF
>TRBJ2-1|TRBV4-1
CASSHLGDSSYNEQFF
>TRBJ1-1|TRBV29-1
CSVERGWGTEAFF
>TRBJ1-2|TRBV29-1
CSVEVWDRGLYGYTF
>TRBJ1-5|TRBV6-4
CASSDSKHEATGACNQPQHF
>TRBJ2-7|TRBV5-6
CASSLGGTLSYEQYF
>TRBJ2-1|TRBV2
CASSDGGSSYNEQFF
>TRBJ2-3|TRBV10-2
CASSDVEGGPSHTQYF
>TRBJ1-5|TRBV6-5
CASSYSIGGGQPQHF
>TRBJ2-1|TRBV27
CASSTRLEQFF
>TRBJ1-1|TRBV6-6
CASSYSEGTEAFF
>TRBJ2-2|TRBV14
CASSQHLSNTGELFF
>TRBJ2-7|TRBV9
CASSVVPGGEQYF
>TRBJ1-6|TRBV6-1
CASSDMGGSYNSPLHF
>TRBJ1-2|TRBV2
CASGGQTYGYTF
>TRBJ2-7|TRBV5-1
CASSSGLIYEQYF
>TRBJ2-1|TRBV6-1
CASSGEGDSNEQFF
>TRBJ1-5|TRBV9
CASSLWGGNQPQHF
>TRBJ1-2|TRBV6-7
CASGVPGQVSYGYTF
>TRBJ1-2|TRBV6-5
CASNTGNRNYGYTF
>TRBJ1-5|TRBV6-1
CASSEGHSSNQPQHF
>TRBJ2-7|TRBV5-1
CASSLQGALDEQYF
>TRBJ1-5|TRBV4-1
CASSQGGALDQPQHF
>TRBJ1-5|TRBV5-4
CASSRGTGQNQPQHF
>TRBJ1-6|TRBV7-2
CASSSDRTNNSPLHF
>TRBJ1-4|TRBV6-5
CASSDRGFGEKLFF